The present TCR beta chain was sequenced within a study of cytomegalovirus exposure and HLA in healthy donors. PCR involved 60 Vbeta and 13 Jbeta primers. Assay used: immunoSEQ multiplex PCR; TCRdb lists only in-frame clones, some missing. The sample includes roughly 180,000 clones, 75% seen only once; the top ten take roughly 7.6%. A note on this clone: The target antigen is unknown.

General study points: The study listed 164 cytomegalovirus-associated TCR beta chains. Relative to equally common others, HLA-associated TCR beta chains showed greater clonal expansion in a later analysis.

Sample: PBMCs. The clonotype originates from a woman aged 40 to 50 in good health and CMV-seropositive.

The CDR3 loop reads CASLARTYNEQFF. DNA for the CDR3: TGTGCCAGCTTAGCGCGCACCTACAATGAGCAGTTCTTC. The chain combines TRBV28 with TRBJ2-1, with D maybe TRBD2 (5 bases). Per the germline V gene, CDR1 is MDHEN and CDR2 is SYDVKM. This CDR3 spans 13 amino acids. V dropped 8 bases and J dropped 2 bases, with 10 bases sitting between them.